A single sample gave rise to the 17 T cell receptor beta chains below, sequenced in a study of control samples from healthy donors and cancer patients. Some clones are missing from TCRdb's copy, which holds only in-frame ones; the method was immunoSEQ multiplex PCR. The table includes 150,000 or so clones, over 85% detected once. The sequenced material came from blood. Receptors originate from a man between 40 and 49 years old in good health.

This clone showed up just once. The J gene is TRBJ2-7, the V gene TRBV18, with D perhaps being TRBD1 or TRBD2 (6 bases each). The CDR3 totals 18 residues. Germline CDR1 KGHSH, CDR2 LQKENI. Trimming took 5 bases from V and 3 from J, leaving 26 bases between them. The CDR3 region has the DNA TGTGCCAGCTCATCGACGGGGGCGGAAGTCCCAACACGCTACGAGCAGTACTTC. Protein product: CASSSTGAEVPTRYEQYF.

The rearrangement joins TRBV25-1 to TRBJ1-6; 10 bases match TRBD1. Germline lookup yields CDR1 MGHDK and CDR2 SYGVNS. V was pared by 3 bases and J by 10 bases, with 12 bases of the junction left unmatched. The CDR3 totals 17 residues. This chain's CDR3 is CASSDRSPGQGRSPLHF. The CDR3, as DNA: TGTGCCAGCAGTGACCGATCCCCGGGACAGGGGAGATCACCCCTCCACTTT.

This clone came up a few times. DNA for the CDR3: TGCGCCAGCAGCTCAGAGGGGACAACTGAAGCTTTCTTT. Its translation: CASSSEGTTEAFF. The chain uses TRBV5-1 and TRBJ1-1, with D possibly matching TRBD1 (6 bases). Germline V gene data show CDR1 as SGHRS and CDR2 as YFSETQ. There are 13 residues in the CDR3. V was trimmed by 3 bases and J by 5 bases, leaving 11 bases between them.

This sequence joins TRBV27 and TRBJ2-2, with 7 positions matching TRBD1. J lost 3 bases, V lost 6 bases, and 4 bases had no gene match. The CDR3 loop spans 14 amino acids. Germline-derived CDR1 and CDR2 are MNHEY and SMNVEV (reference sequence). CDR3 DNA: TGTGCCAGCAGGCCGGGACAGTACACCGGGGAGCTGTTTTTT. This translates into CASRPGQYTGELFF.

The chain links TRBV18 to TRBJ2-1; tentatively, D is TRBD2 (5 bases). CDR1 is KGHSH and CDR2 is LQKENI in the germline V gene. The ends were cut back, 1 base at V and 2 bases at J, with 9 bases in the middle. The CDR3 is 15 residues long. This CDR3 reads CASSPRSGTYNEQFF. CDR3 in DNA: TGTGCCAGCTCACCACGATCGGGGACCTACAATGAGCAGTTCTTC.

The sample holds one count of this clone. This chain connects TRBV14 to TRBJ1-2; D gene ambiguous. Germline V gives CDR1 SGHDN, CDR2 FVKESK. V gave up 1 base and J gave up 1 base, with 10 bases separating them. The CDR3 has 15 residues. The CDR3 DNA reads TGTGCCAGCAGCCAAGGGCCCTCCTTTAACTATGGCTACACCTTC. This translates into CASSQGPSFNYGYTF.

This rearrangement joins TRBV19 to TRBJ1-1; the D is unclear. CDR3 length: 14 residues. Germline CDR1 is LNHDA and CDR2 is SQIVND (reference sequence). With 3 bases removed from V and 3 bases from J, the gap between germline ends came to 11 bases. The CDR3 protein is CASSIGGLYTEAFF. The CDR3 DNA follows: TGTGCCAGTAGTATTGGAGGGTTGTACACTGAAGCTTTCTTT.

V gene TRBV7-9 combines with J gene TRBJ1-1, with D perhaps TRBD1 (5 bases). Germline-derived CDR1 and CDR2 are SEHNR and FQNEAQ (reference sequence). Between the trimmed V and J ends, which lost 0 bases and 1 base, there was a span of 9 bases. The CDR3 totals 15 residues. The CDR3 loop reads CASSLAGPKNTEAFF. The CDR3 DNA reads TGTGCCAGCAGCTTAGCGGGACCGAAGAACACTGAAGCTTTCTTT.

J is TRBJ1-6 and V is TRBV5-4, with D maybe TRBD1 (6 bases). V was cut by 4 bases and J by 8 bases, with 13 bases left in between. The CDR3 runs 14 residues. Per the germline V gene, CDR1 is SGHNT and CDR2 is YYREEE (reference sequence). The CDR3 DNA reads TGTGCCAGCAGCCCCTATAGGGGGGATTCACCCCTCCACTTT. Translation gives CASSPYRGDSPLHF.

The chain recombines TRBV9 with TRBJ2-2; D is unclear. With 4 bases removed from V and 0 bases from J, the gap between germline ends came to 10 bases. Germline loops: CDR1 SGDLS, CDR2 YYNGEE. This CDR3 region has 15 residues. The CDR3 is CASSPQAANTGELFF. The CDR3 DNA reads as TGTGCCAGCAGCCCTCAGGCGGCGAACACCGGGGAGCTGTTTTTT.

The V gene is TRBV7-2, the J gene TRBJ1-3; D is possibly TRBD1 (5 bases). Germline assignment: CDR1 SGHTA and CDR2 FQGNSA. This CDR3 is built from 15 residues. Trimming removed 4 bases from V and 5 bases from J, with 15 bases in between. The CDR3 DNA is TGTGCCAGCAGCTCGGCAGCAGGGAGTCGAAACACCATATATTTT. Protein sequence: CASSSAAGSRNTIYF.

The gene calls are TRBV15 and TRBJ2-3; no firm D call. Germline loops: CDR1 LNHNV, CDR2 YYDKDF (reference sequence). The length of the CDR3 is 14 residues. Trimming removed 3 bases at V and 0 bases at J, with 7 bases between. The CDR3 nucleotides are TGTGCCACCAGCAGGGTTACTAGCACAGATACGCAGTATTTT. Its translation: CATSRVTSTDTQYF. Using reference TRBV15 and TRBJ2-3 for the parts outside the CDR3, the full variable domain is DAMVIQNPRYQVTQFGKPVTLSCSQTLNHNVMYWYQQKSSQAPKLLFHYYDKDFNNEADTPDNFQSRRPNTSFCFLDIRSPGLGDTAMYLCATSRVTSTDTQYFGPGTRLTVL.

The chain couples TRBV19 to TRBJ1-1; D not certain. The germline V gene encodes CDR1 LNHDA and CDR2 SQIVND (reference sequence). V lost 3 bases and J 2 bases, leaving 7 bases between the germline ends. The CDR3 consists of 13 residues. The CDR3 loop is CASSMSSNTEAFF. CDR3 sequence (DNA): TGTGCCAGTAGTATGTCAAGTAACACTGAAGCTTTCTTT. Complete variable domain (other parts from reference TRBV19 and TRBJ1-1): DGGITQSPKYLFRKEGQNVTLSCEQNLNHDAMYWYRQDPGQGLRLIYYSQIVNDFQKGDIAEGYSVSREKKESFPLTVTSAQKNPTAFYLCASSMSSNTEAFFGQGTRLTVV.

The chain links TRBV9 to TRBJ1-2; D is uncertain. Trimming removed 0 bases from V and 0 bases from J, with 9 bases in between. The CDR3 is 15 amino acids. Germline lookup yields CDR1 SGDLS and CDR2 YYNGEE. The CDR3, as DNA: TGTGCCAGCAGCGTAGCGAACACACCTAACTATGGCTACACCTTC. Translating gives CASSVANTPNYGYTF.

The chain is built from TRBV27 and TRBJ1-2; D is uncertain. Germline-derived CDR1 and CDR2 are MNHEY and SMNVEV (reference sequence). The CDR3 has 13 amino acids. Trimming removed 2 bases at V and 5 bases at J, with 9 bases between. The chain's CDR3 is CASSLRLSYGYTF. The CDR3 DNA reads TGTGCCAGCAGTTTAAGGTTGTCTTATGGCTACACCTTC.

This rearrangement joins TRBV6-5 to TRBJ1-4; D is undetermined. V gave up 0 bases and J gave up 0 bases, with 8 bases separating them. CDR1 is MNHEY, CDR2 SVGAGI, per germline. This CDR3 spans 16 amino acids. The CDR3 sequence is CASSYSTEATNEKLFF. CDR3 in DNA: TGTGCCAGCAGTTACTCGACTGAGGCAACTAATGAAAAACTGTTTTTT.

The gene calls are TRBV5-1 and TRBJ1-2; no firm D call. V shed 1 base and J shed 4 bases, with 8 bases lying between them. CDR1 is SGHRS and CDR2 is YFSETQ in the germline V gene. The CDR3 is made up of 13 amino acids. The CDR3 here is CASSLPGFYGYTF. The CDR3 DNA is TGCGCCAGCAGCTTGCCGGGGTTCTATGGCTACACCTTC.